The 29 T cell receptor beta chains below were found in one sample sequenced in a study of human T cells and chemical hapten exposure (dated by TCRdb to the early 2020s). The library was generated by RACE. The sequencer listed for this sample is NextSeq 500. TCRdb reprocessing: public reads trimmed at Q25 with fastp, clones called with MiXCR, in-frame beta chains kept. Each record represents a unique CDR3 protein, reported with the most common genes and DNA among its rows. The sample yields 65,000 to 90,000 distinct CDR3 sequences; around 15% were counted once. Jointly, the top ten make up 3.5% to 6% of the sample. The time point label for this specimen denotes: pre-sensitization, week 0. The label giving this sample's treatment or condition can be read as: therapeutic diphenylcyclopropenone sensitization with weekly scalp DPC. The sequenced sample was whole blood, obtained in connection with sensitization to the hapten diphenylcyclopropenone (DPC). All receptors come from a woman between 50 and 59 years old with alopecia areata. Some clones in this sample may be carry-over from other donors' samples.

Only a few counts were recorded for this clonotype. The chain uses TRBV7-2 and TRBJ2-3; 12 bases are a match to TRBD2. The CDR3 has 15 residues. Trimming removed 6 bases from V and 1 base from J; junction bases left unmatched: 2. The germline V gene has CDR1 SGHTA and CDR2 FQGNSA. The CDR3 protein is CASRWTSGGTDTQYF. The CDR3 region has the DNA TGTGCCAGCAGGTGGACTAGCGGGGGCACAGATACGCAGTATTTT.

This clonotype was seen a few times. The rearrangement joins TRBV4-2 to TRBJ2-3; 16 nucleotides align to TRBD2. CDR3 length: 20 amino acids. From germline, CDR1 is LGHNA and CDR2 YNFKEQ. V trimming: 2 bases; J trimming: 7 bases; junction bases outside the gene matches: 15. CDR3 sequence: CASSQSTGTSGRAEKNTQYF. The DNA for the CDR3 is TGTGCCAGCAGCCAATCGACCGGGACTAGCGGGAGGGCCGAAAAGAATACGCAGTATTTT.

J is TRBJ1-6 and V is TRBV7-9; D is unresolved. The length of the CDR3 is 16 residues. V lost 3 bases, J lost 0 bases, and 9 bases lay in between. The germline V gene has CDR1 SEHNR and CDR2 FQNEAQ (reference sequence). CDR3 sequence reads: CASSFEGTSYNSPLHF. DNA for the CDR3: TGTGCCAGCAGCTTTGAGGGAACCTCCTATAATTCACCCCTCCACTTT.

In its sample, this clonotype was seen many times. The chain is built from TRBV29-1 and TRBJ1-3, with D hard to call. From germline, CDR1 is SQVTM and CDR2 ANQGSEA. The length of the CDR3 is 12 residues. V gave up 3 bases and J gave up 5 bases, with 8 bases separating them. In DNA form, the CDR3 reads TGCAGCGTTGATCGCGGGAGAAACACCATATATTTT. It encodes CSVDRGRNTIYF.

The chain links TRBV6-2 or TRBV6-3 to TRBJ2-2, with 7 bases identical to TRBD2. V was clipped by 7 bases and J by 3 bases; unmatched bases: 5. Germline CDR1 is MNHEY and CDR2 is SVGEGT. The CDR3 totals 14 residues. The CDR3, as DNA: TGTGCCAGCAACGACCTAGCGGACACCGGGGAGCTGTTTTTT. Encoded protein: CASNDLADTGELFF.

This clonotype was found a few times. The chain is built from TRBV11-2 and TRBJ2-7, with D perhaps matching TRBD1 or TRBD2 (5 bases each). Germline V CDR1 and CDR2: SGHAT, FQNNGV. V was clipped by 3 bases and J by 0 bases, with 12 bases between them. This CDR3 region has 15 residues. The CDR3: CASSLLRGPSYEQYF. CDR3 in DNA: TGTGCCAGCAGCTTGCTTCGGGGCCCCTCCTACGAGCAGTACTTC.

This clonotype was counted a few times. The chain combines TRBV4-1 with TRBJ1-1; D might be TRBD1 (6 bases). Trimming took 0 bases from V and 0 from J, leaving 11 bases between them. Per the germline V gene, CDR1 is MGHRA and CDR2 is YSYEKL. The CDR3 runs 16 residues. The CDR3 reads CASSQDSQGMNTEAFF. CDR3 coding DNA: TGCGCCAGCAGCCAAGACTCACAGGGCATGAACACTGAAGCTTTCTTT.

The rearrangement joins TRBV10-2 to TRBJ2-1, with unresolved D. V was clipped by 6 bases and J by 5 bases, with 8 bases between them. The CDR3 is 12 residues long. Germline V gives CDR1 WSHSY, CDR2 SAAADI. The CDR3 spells CASRDRNNEQFF. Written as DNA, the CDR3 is TGCGCCAGCAGGGACCGAAACAATGAGCAGTTCTTC.

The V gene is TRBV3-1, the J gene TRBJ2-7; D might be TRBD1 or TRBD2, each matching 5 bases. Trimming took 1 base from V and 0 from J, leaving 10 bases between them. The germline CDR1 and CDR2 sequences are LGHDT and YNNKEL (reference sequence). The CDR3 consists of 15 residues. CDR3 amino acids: CASSQAVGTSYEQYF. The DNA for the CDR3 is TGTGCCAGCAGCCAAGCTGTGGGGACCTCCTACGAGCAGTACTTC.

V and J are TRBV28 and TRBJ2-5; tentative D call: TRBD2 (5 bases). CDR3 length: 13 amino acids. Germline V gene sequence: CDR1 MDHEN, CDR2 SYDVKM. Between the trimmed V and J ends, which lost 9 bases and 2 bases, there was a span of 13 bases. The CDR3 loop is CASLDWVQETQYF. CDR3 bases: TGTGCCAGTCTGGACTGGGTACAAGAGACCCAGTACTTC.

The chain's CDR3 is CASSLSRTVFGNEQFF. The CDR3 region has the DNA TGTGCCAGCAGCTTATCGAGGACTGTCTTCGGGAATGAGCAGTTCTTC. The chain joins TRBV7-8 to TRBJ2-1; maybe TRBD2 (5 bases). Between the trimmed V and J ends, which lost 2 bases and 7 bases, there was a span of 18 bases. The germline V gene encodes CDR1 SGHVS and CDR2 FQNEAQ. The CDR3 extends over 16 amino acids. Filled out from reference TRBV7-8 and TRBJ2-1, the complete variable domain reads GAGVSQSPRYKVAKRGQDVALRCDPISGHVSLFWYQQALGQGPEFLTYFQNEAQLDKSGLPSDRFFAERPEGSVSTLKIQRTQQEDSAVYLCASSLSRTVFGNEQFFGPGTRLTVL.

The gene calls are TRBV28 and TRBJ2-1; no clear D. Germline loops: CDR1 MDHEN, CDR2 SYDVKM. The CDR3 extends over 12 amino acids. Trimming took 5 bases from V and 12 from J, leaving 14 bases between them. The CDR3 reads CASSAPSMGQFF. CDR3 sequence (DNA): TGTGCCAGCAGTGCCCCCTCGATGGGGCAGTTCTTC.

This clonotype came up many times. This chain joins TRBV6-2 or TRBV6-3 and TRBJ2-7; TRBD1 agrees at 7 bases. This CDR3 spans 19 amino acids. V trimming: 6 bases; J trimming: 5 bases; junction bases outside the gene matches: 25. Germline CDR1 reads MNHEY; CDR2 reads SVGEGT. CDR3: CASRGGQTFLFSARDEQYF. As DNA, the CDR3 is TGTGCCAGCAGAGGGGGACAGACCTTTTTGTTTTCGGCGCGCGACGAGCAGTACTTC.

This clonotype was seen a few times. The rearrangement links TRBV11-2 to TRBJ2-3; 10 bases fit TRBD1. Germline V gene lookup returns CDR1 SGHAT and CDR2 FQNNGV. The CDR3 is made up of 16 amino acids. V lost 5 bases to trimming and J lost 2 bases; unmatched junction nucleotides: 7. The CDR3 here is CASSLGQGVYTDTQYF. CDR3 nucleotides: TGTGCCAGCAGCCTCGGACAGGGGGTGTACACAGATACGCAGTATTTT.

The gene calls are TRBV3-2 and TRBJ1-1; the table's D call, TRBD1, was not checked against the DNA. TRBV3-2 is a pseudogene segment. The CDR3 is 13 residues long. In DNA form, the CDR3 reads TGTGCCAGCAGGGGCGACAGGGCCACTGAAGCTTTCTTT. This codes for CASRGDRATEAFF.

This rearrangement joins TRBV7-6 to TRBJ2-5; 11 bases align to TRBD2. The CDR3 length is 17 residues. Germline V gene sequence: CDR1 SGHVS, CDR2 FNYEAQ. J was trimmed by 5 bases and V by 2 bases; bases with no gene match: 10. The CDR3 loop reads CASSLRGSGRAFETQYF. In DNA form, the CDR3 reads TGTGCCAGCAGCTTAAGAGGTAGCGGGAGGGCCTTTGAGACCCAGTACTTC.

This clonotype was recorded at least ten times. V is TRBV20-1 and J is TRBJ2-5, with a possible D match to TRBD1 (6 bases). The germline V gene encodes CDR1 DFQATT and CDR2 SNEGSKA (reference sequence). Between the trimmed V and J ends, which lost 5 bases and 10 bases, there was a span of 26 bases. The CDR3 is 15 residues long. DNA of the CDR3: TGCAGTGCTGGCGTCCAGGACAGCGCTCGGTGGGTCCAGTACTTC. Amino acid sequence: CSAGVQDSARWVQYF.

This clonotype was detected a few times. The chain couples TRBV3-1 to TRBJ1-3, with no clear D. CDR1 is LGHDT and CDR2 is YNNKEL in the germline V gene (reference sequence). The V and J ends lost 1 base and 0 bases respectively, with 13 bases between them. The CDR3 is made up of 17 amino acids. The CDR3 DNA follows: TGTGCCAGCAGCCAAGTCCCCCAACAGTCCTCTGGAAACACCATATATTTT. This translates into CASSQVPQQSSGNTIYF.

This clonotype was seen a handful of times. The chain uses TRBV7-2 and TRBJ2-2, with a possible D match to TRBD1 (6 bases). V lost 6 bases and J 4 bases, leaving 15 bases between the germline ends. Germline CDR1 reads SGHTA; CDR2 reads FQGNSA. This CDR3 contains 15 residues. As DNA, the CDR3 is TGTGCCAGCAGTATCAACAGGGCAGGCACCGGGGAGCTGTTTTTT. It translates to CASSINRAGTGELFF.

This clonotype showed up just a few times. The CDR3 here is CSAPWAANTGELFF. CDR3 nucleotide sequence: TGCAGTGCGCCTTGGGCCGCGAACACCGGGGAGCTGTTTTTT. This chain uses TRBV20-1 with TRBJ2-2; unclear D gene. Germline V gives CDR1 DFQATT, CDR2 SNEGSKA (reference sequence). The CDR3 totals 14 residues. Trimming removed 6 bases at V and 0 bases at J, with 11 bases between.

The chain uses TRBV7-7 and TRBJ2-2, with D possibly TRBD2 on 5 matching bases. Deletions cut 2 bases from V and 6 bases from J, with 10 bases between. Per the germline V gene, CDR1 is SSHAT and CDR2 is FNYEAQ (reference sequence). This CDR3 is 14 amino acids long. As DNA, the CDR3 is TGTGCCAGCAGCTTAAGTCCTAGCCCCGGGGAGCTGTTTTTT. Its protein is CASSLSPSPGELFF. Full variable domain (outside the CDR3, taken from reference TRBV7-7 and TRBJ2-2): GAGVSQSPRYKVTKRGQDVTLRCDPISSHATLYWYQQALGQGPEFLTYFNYEAQPDKSGLPSDRFSAERPEGSISTLTIQRTEQRDSAMYRCASSLSPSPGELFFGEGSRLTVL.

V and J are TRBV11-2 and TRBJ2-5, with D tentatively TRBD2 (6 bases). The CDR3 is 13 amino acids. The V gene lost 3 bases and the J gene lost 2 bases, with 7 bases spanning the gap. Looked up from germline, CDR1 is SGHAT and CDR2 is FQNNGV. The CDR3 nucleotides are TGTGCCAGCAGCTTGACTAGACAAGAGACCCAGTACTTC. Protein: CASSLTRQETQYF.

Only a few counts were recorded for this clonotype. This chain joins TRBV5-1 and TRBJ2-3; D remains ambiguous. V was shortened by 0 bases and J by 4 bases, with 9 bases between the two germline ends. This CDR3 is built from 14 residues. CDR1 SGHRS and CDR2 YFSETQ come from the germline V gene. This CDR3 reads CASSLAGGADTQYF. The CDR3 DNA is TGCGCCAGCAGCTTGGCTGGCGGAGCAGATACGCAGTATTTT.

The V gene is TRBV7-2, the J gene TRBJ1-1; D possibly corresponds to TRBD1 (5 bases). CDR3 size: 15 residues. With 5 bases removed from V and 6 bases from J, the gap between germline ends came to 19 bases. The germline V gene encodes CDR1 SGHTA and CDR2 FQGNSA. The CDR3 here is CASSPLGQGGAEAFF. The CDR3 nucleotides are TGTGCCAGCAGCCCGCTCGGCCAGGGTGGCGCTGAAGCTTTCTTT.

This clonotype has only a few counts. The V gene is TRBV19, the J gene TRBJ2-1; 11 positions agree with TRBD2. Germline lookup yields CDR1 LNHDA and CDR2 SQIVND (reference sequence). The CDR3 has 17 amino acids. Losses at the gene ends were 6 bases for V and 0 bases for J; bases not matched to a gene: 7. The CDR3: CASSRTSGSYSYNEQFF. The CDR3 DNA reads TGTGCCAGTAGCAGGACTAGCGGGTCCTACTCCTACAATGAGCAGTTCTTC.

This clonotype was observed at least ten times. The CDR3 DNA follows: TGTGCCAGCAGCCAGCCTTACCGGACAGGGGGCCTCGGAGCCGGGGAGCTGTTTTTT. It yields the protein CASSQPYRTGGLGAGELFF. The J gene is TRBJ2-2, the V gene TRBV11-2; 11 bases align to TRBD1. Germline V gives CDR1 SGHAT, CDR2 FQNNGV. Trimming cost V 5 bases and J 6 bases; bases outside gene matches: 17. The CDR3 extends over 19 amino acids. The full variable domain, in which reference TRBV11-2 and TRBJ2-2 provide the parts outside the CDR3, is EAGVAQSPRYKIIEKRQSVAFWCNPISGHATLYWYQQILGQGPKLLIQFQNNGVVDDSQLPKDRFSAERLKGVDSTLKIQPAKLEDSAVYLCASSQPYRTGGLGAGELFFGEGSRLTVL.

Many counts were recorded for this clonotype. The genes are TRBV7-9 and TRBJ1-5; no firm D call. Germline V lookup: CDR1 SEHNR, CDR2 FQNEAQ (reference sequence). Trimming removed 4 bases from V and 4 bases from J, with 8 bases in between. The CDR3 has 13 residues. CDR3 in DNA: TGTGCCAGCAGCTCTTCTAGTAATCAGCCCCAGCATTTT. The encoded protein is CASSSSSNQPQHF.

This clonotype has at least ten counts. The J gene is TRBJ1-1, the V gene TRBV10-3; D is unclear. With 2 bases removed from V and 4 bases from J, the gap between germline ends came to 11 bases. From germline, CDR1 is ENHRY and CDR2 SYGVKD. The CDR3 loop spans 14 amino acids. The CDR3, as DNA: TGTGCCATCAGTGAGGACACGCGGGGCACTGAAGCTTTCTTT. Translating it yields CAISEDTRGTEAFF.

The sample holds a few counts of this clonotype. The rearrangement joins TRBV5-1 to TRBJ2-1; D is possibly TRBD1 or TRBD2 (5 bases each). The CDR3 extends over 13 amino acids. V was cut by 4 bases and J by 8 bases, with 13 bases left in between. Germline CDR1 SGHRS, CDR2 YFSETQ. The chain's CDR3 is CASSPGPRDEQFF. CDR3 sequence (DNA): TGCGCCAGCAGCCCGGGACCTCGCGATGAGCAGTTCTTC.